This T cell receptor (beta chain) was sequenced for a study of blood T cell repertoires in COVID-19. Participant ages covered roughly 18 to 89 years across approximately 25 US areas. Recovered participants had two consecutive negative NP/OP PCR tests, healthcare professional clearance, or symptom resolution. Produced via immunoSEQ multiplex PCR; TCRdb's table is partial and in-frame only. The sample yields roughly 370,000 clones, around nine tenths seen once. Per the germline V gene, CDR1 is SGHNT and CDR2 is YENEEA. CDR3 length equals 14 residues. Trimming took off 3 bases at V and 5 bases at J, with 10 bases between the two ends.

J is TRBJ2-2 and V is TRBV11-3, with a weak D call TRBD2 (5 bases). Sequenced sample: PBMCs or T cells enriched from blood (not recorded which). This clonotype was sampled from a woman aged 50 to 60 who had recovered from COVID-19. The CDR3 nucleotides read TGTGCCAGCAGCTTTATGGGCGGGACCGGGGAGCTGTTTTTT. It encodes CASSFMGGTGELFF.